Each of the 17 T cell receptor beta chains below was sequenced from the same sample in a study of blood T cell repertoires in COVID-19. Some clones are missing from TCRdb's copy, which holds only in-frame ones; the method was immunoSEQ multiplex PCR. The sample lists under 55,000 clones, roughly 90% occurring once. The sample was peripheral blood. All receptors come from a human donor in a cohort sampled during active COVID-19.

This chain connects TRBV30 to TRBJ2-5, with 13 bases identical to TRBD2. With 5 bases clipped from V and 4 bases from J, the junction kept 10 bases outside the gene matches. The CDR3 is made up of 16 amino acids. Germline-derived CDR1 and CDR2 are GTSNPN and SVGIG (reference sequence). CDR3 region: CAWAPGLAGVRETQYF. CDR3 bases: TGTGCCTGGGCCCCCGGACTAGCGGGAGTTCGAGAGACCCAGTACTTC.

The chain combines TRBV5-1 with TRBJ1-1; D uncertain. V lost 3 bases to trimming and J lost 3 bases, with 9 bases between them. Germline V gene data show CDR1 as SGHRS and CDR2 as YFSETQ. This CDR3 has 13 residues. The CDR3 DNA reads TGCGCCAGCAGCTCCTCAAGCGACACTGAAGCTTTCTTT. It codes for CASSSSSDTEAFF.

Comment on this clone: This same CDR3 is encoded by further DNA sequences in the sample. V usage is TRBV29-1 and J usage is TRBJ1-1; D ambiguous. CDR3 length: 12 residues. Trimming took off 6 bases at V and 1 base at J, with 9 bases between the two ends. From germline, CDR1 is SQVTM and CDR2 ANQGSEA. This CDR3 reads CSVKAGNTEAFF. CDR3 coding DNA: TGCAGCGTCAAAGCGGGGAACACTGAAGCTTTCTTT.

This chain links TRBV24-1 with TRBJ2-3, with D perhaps matching TRBD2 (7 bases). The CDR3 runs 15 residues. With 3 bases removed from V and 2 bases from J, the gap between germline ends came to 11 bases. The V gene's germline CDR1 is KGHDR and CDR2 SFDVKD. DNA for the CDR3: TGTGCCACCAGTGATCCCCGGGGGGCCACAGATACGCAGTATTTT. This translates into CATSDPRGATDTQYF.

This rearrangement joins TRBV7-2 to TRBJ2-7, with 8 bases that match TRBD2. Trimming cost V 4 bases and J 12 bases; bases outside gene matches: 14. CDR1 is SGHTA, CDR2 FQGNSA, per germline. CDR3 size: 14 residues. Here the CDR3 DNA reads TGTGCCAGCAGCTCAAAAACTAGCGGAGGCCCCCGGTACGTC. It codes for CASSSKTSGGPRYV.

The rearrangement uses TRBV6-2 or TRBV6-3 and TRBJ2-6; D perhaps matches TRBD1 (5 bases). Germline CDR1 and CDR2: MNHEY and SVGEGT. The germline V and J ends were trimmed by 6 bases and 2 bases, with 14 bases remaining between them. The CDR3 is 16 amino acids. CDR3 protein: CASSPSWGTGANVLTF. The DNA of the CDR3 is TGTGCCAGCAGCCCTAGTTGGGGCACTGGGGCCAACGTCCTGACTTTC.

This clone was seen just once. CDR3 sequence reads: CASSAPRGSYEQYF. In DNA, the CDR3 is TGTGCCAGCAGTGCGCCCAGGGGTTCGTACGAGCAGTACTTC. The rearrangement links TRBV25-1 to TRBJ2-7; D is perhaps TRBD1 (6 bases). V gave up 4 bases and J gave up 4 bases, with 14 bases separating them. The CDR3 totals 14 residues. The germline V gene has CDR1 MGHDK and CDR2 SYGVNS.

The CDR3 nucleotides read TGTGCCAGCAGTCTGGGCCAGAACACCGGGGAGCTGTTTTTT. Encoded protein: CASSLGQNTGELFF. The chain recombines TRBV27 with TRBJ2-2, with D unresolved. This CDR3 has 14 amino acids. CDR1 MNHEY and CDR2 SMNVEV come from the germline V gene (reference sequence). With 5 bases removed from V and 1 base from J, the gap between germline ends came to 8 bases.

The CDR3 region has the DNA TGCAGTGCTAGTGAGCTAGGCATCGACGTGGAGACCCAGTACTTC. This translates into CSASELGIDVETQYF. V usage is TRBV20-1 and J usage is TRBJ2-5, with no clear D. The germline V and J ends were trimmed by 3 bases and 5 bases, with 19 bases remaining between them. Germline V gives CDR1 DFQATT, CDR2 SNEGSKA (reference sequence). The CDR3 spans 15 residues.

The chain couples TRBV15 to TRBJ2-1, with 12 bases fitting TRBD2. Losses at the gene ends were 5 bases for V and 0 bases for J; bases not matched to a gene: 5. The germline V gene encodes CDR1 LNHNV and CDR2 YYDKDF (reference sequence). The CDR3 loop spans 17 amino acids. CDR3 DNA sequence: TGTGCCACCAGCGAGCGGACTAGCGGGGCCTCCTACAATGAGCAGTTCTTC. It codes for CATSERTSGASYNEQFF.

Written as DNA, the CDR3 is TGTGCCAGCAGGACTACTAGCGAAAGTGAGCAGTTCTTC. The encoded protein is CASRTTSESEQFF. The gene calls are TRBV7-6 and TRBJ2-1; 7 positions agree with TRBD2. Germline assignment: CDR1 SGHVS and CDR2 FNYEAQ. V shed 6 bases, J shed 9 bases, and the junction held 8 bases outside the gene matches. The CDR3 runs 13 residues.

The rearrangement uses TRBV28 and TRBJ1-1; D not certain. Trimming stripped 7 bases from V and 2 bases from J, with 8 bases between. From germline, CDR1 is MDHEN and CDR2 SYDVKM. The CDR3 spans 12 residues. The CDR3 DNA reads TGTGCCAGCAAGCCCGTTAACACTGAAGCTTTCTTT. The encoded protein is CASKPVNTEAFF.

This clone was counted a single time. This chain links TRBV11-2 with TRBJ2-6; no reliable D call. CDR3 length equals 15 residues. CDR1 is SGHAT and CDR2 is FQNNGV in the germline V gene. The ends were cut back, 5 bases at V and 1 base at J, with 9 bases in the middle. This CDR3 is CASSRFSSGANVLTF. The CDR3, as DNA: TGTGCCAGCAGCCGTTTCAGTTCTGGGGCCAACGTCCTGACTTTC.

V usage is TRBV10-2 and J usage is TRBJ2-5, with D perhaps matching TRBD2 (6 bases). The V gene's germline CDR1 is WSHSY and CDR2 SAAADI. The CDR3 covers 17 residues. Trimming removed 3 bases at V and 5 bases at J, with 22 bases between. The chain's CDR3 is CASSDGGPLPRGETQYF. CDR3 DNA sequence: TGCGCCAGCAGTGATGGCGGGCCCCTTCCCCGGGGGGAGACCCAGTACTTC.

V and J are TRBV28 and TRBJ1-1, with 7 bases identical to TRBD1. With V trimmed by 1 base and J by 6 bases, 2 bases remained unmatched. Germline V gene data show CDR1 as MDHEN and CDR2 as SYDVKM. The CDR3 is made up of 13 amino acids. CDR3 DNA sequence: TGTGCCAGCAGTTTATCCACAGGGGCTGAAGCTTTCTTT. This translates into CASSLSTGAEAFF. The complete variable domain, with remaining parts taken from reference TRBV28 and TRBJ1-1, reads DVKVTQSSRYLVKRTGEKVFLECVQDMDHENMFWYRQDPGLGLRLIYFSYDVKMKEKGDIPEGYSVSREKKERFSLILESASTNQTSMYLCASSLSTGAEAFFGQGTRLTVV.

The rearrangement uses TRBV6-5 and TRBJ1-6; D gene uncertain. Germline V gene sequence: CDR1 MNHEY, CDR2 SVGAGI. V shed 6 bases and J shed 10 bases, with 19 bases lying between them. The CDR3 loop spans 15 amino acids. CDR3 DNA: TGTGCCAGCAGCTCAGAGGGCGGGCGAGACTCACCCCTCCACTTT. It translates to CASSSEGGRDSPLHF.

This chain joins TRBV4-1 and TRBJ1-1; 7 bases map to TRBD1. The V segment lost 6 bases and the J segment 4 bases; nucleotides outside the gene matches: 11. Germline CDR1 is MGHRA and CDR2 is YSYEKL. CDR3 length: 15 amino acids. The CDR3 protein is CASRGPATGSTEAFF. The CDR3 nucleotides read TGCGCCAGCAGAGGTCCGGCGACAGGGTCCACTGAAGCTTTCTTT.